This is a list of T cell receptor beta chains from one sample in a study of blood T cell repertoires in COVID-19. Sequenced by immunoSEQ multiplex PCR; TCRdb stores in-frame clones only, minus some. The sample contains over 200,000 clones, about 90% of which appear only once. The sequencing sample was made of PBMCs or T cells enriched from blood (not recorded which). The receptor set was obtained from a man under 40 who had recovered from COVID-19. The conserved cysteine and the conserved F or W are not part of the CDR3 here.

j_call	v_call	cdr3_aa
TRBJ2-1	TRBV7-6	ASSKTSSSYNEQF
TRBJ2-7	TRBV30	AWKSLAGVPYEQY
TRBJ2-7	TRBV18	ASSPFRDTNYEQY
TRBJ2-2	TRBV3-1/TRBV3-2	ASSQVRLAGGTNTGELF
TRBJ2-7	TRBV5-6	ASSFSSNEQY
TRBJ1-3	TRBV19	ASSRQQGSGNTIY
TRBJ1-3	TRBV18	ASSPGQRLGNTIY
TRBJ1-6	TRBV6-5	ASKRQGLGSPLH
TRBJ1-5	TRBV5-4	ASSRQGENQPQH
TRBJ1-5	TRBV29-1	SVGTGGQPQH
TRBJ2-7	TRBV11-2	ASSLAGGGVKAYEQY
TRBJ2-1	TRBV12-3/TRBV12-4	ASSSLAGGQQF
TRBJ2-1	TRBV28	ASGQMSGIEQF
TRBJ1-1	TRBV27	ASSLPGQNTEAF
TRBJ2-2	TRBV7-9	ASSPGQYTGELF
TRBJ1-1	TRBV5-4	ASSLRTGGVYEAF
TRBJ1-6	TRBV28	ASRGTRASNSPLH
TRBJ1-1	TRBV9	ASSVAGVGEAF
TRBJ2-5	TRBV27	ASSSWTSGSRETQY
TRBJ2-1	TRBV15	ATSRESGGAVEQF
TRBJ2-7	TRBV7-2	ASSFLAGVNYEQY
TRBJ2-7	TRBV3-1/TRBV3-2	ASSPMLDYEQY
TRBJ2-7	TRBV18	ASSQQGPEQY
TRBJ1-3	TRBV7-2	ASSWVGTGESGNTIY
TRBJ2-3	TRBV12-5	ASGLGLGGGTDTQY
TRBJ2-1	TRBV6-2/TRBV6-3	ASSYLPGTSGRGNEQF
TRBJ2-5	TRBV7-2	ASSLDRGYQETQY
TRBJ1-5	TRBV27	ASSYRDSNQPQH
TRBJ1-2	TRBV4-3	ASSQGAGPNYGYT
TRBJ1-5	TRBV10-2	ASSEAYQPQH
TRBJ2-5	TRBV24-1	ATSEHSDRGLETQY
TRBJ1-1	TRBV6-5	ASSLTGRNTEAF
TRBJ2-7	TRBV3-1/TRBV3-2	ASSQTSGGLYEQY
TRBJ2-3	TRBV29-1	SLKGAGNSPDTQY
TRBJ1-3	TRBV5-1	ASSLPGSGNTIY
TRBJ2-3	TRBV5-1	ASSLTSGVSTDTQY